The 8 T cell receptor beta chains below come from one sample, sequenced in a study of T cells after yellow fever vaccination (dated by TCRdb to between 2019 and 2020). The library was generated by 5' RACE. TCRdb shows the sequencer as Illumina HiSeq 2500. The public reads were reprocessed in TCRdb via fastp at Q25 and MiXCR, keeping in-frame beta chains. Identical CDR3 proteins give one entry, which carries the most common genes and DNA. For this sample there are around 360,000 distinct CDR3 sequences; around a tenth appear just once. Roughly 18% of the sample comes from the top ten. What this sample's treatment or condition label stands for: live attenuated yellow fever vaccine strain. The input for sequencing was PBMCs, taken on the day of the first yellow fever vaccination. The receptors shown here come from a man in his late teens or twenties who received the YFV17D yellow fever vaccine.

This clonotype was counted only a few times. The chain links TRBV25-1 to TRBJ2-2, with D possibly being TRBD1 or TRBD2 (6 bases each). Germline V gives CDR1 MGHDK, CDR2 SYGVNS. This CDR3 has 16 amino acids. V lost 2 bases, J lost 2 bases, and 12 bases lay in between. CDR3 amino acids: CASSEMSGANTGELFF. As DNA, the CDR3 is TGTGCCAGCAGTGAAATGTCGGGGGCTAACACCGGGGAGCTGTTTTTT.

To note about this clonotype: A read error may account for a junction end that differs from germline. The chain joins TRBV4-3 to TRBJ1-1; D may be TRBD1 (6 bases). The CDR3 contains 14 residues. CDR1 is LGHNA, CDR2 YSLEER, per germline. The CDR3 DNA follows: TGCGCCAGCAGCCCAGGGTTCGGGGACACTGAAGCTGTCTTT. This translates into CASSPGFGDTEAVF.

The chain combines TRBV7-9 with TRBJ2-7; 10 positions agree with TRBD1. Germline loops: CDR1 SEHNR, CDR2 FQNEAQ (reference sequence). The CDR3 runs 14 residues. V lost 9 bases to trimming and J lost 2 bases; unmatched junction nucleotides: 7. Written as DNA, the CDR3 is TGTGCCAGTGGCAGGGACAGGGGAACCTACGAGCAGTACTTC. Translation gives CASGRDRGTYEQYF. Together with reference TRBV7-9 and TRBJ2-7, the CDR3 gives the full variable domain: DTGVSQNPRHKITKRGQNVTFRCDPISEHNRLYWYRQTLGQGPEFLTYFQNEAQLEKSRLLSDRFSAERPKGSFSTLEIQRTEQGDSAMYLCASGRDRGTYEQYFGPGTRLTVT.

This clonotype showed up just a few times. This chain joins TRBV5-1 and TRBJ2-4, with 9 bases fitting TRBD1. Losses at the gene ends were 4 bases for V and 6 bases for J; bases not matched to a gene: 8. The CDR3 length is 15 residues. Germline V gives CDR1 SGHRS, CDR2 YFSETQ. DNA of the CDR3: TGCGCCAGCAGCAGCTCACCGGGACAGGGAAACATTCAGTACTTC. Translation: CASSSSPGQGNIQYF. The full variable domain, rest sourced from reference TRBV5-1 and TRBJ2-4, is KAGVTQTPRYLIKTRGQQVTLSCSPISGHRSVSWYQQTPGQGLQFLFEYFSETQRNKGNFPGRFSGRQFSNSRSEMNVSTLELGDSALYLCASSSSPGQGNIQYFGAGTRLSVL.

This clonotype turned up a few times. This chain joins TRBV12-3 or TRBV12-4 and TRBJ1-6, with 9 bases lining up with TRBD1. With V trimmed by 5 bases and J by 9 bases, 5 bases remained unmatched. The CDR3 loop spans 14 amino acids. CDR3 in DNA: TGTGCCAGCAGTCGGGACAGGGTTGGTTCACCCCTCCACTTT. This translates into CASSRDRVGSPLHF.

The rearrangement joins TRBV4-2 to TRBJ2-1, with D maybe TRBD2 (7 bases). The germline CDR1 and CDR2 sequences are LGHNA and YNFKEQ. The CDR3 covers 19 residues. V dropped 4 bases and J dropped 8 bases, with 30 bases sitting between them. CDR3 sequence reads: CASSRYTTTGWEGVHEQFF. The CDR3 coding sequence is TGTGCCAGCAGCCGATACACGACCACAGGGTGGGAGGGCGTCCATGAGCAGTTCTTC.

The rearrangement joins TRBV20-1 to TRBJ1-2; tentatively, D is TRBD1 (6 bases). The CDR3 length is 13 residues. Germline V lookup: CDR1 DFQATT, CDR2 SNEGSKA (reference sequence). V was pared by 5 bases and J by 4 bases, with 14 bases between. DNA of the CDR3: TGCAGTGCTCCCCCCGCAGGGGTCTATGGCTACACCTTC. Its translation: CSAPPAGVYGYTF.

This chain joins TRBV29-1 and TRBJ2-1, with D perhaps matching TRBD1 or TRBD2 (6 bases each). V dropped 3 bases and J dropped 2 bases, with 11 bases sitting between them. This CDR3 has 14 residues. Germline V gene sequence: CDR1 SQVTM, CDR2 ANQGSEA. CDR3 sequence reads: CSVDGGRTYNEQFF. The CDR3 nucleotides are TGCAGCGTTGACGGGGGCCGCACCTACAATGAGCAGTTCTTC.